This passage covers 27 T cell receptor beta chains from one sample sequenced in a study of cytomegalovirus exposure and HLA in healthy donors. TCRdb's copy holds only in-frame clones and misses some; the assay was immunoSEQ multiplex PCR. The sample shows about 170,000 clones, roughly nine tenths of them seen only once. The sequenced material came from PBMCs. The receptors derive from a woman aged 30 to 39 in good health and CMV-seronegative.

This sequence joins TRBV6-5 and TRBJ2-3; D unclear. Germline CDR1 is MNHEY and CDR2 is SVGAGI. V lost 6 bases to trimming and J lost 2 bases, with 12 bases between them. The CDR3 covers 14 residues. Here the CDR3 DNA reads TGTGCCAGCAGCCCAGGACCCGACACAGATACGCAGTATTTT. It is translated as CASSPGPDTDTQYF.

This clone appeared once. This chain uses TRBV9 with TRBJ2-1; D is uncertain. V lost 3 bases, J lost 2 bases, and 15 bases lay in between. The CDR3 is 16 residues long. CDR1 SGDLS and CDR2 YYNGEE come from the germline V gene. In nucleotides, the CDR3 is TGTGCCAGCAGCGATGAGGTAGCCCCTGCCTACAATGAGCAGTTCTTC. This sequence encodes CASSDEVAPAYNEQFF.

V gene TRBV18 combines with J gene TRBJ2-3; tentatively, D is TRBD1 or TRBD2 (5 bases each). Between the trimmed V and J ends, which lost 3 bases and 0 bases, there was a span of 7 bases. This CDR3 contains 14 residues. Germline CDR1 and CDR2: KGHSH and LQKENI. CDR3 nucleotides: TGTGCCAGCTCACCCGGGGACAGCACAGATACGCAGTATTTT. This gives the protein CASSPGDSTDTQYF.

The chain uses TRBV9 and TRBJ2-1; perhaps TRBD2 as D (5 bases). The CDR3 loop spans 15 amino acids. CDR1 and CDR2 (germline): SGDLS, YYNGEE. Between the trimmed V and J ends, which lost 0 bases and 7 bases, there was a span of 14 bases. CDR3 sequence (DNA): TGTGCCAGCAGCGTAGTTGGGAGTAGCGCGAATGAGCAGTTCTTC. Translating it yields CASSVVGSSANEQFF.

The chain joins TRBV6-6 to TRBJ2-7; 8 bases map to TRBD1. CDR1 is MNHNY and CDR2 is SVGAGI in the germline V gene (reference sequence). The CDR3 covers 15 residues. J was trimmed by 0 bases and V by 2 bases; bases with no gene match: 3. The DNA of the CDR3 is TGTGCCAGCAGTTACGGGACAGGAATCTCCTACGAGCAGTACTTC. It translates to CASSYGTGISYEQYF.

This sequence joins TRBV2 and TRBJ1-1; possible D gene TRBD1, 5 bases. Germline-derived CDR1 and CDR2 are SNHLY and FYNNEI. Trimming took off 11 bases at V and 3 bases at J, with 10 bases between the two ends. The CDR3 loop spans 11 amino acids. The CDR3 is CAGRGYTEAFF. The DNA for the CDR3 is TGTGCCGGTAGGGGTTACACTGAAGCTTTCTTT.

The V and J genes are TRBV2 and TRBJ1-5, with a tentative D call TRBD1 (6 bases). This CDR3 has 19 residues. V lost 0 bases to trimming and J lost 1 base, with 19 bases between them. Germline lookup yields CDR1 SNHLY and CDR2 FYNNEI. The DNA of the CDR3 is TGTGCCAGCAGTGAAGCTGCCGCCGCAGGGGTAATCAGCAATCAGCCCCAGCATTTT. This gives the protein CASSEAAAAGVISNQPQHF.

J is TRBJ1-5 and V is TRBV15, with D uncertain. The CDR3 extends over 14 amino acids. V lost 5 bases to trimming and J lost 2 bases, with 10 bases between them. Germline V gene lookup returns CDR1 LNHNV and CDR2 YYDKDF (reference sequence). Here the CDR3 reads CATSSIGGNQPQHF. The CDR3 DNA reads TGTGCCACCAGCTCTATCGGGGGCAATCAGCCCCAGCATTTT. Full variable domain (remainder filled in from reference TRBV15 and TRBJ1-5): DAMVIQNPRYQVTQFGKPVTLSCSQTLNHNVMYWYQQKSSQAPKLLFHYYDKDFNNEADTPDNFQSRRPNTSFCFLDIRSPGLGDTAMYLCATSSIGGNQPQHFGDGTRLSIL.

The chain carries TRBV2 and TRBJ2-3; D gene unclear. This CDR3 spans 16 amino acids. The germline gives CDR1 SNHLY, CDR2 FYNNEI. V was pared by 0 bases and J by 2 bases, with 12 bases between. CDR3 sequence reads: CASSEARRPDTDTQYF. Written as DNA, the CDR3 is TGTGCCAGCAGTGAAGCAAGGCGGCCAGACACAGATACGCAGTATTTT.

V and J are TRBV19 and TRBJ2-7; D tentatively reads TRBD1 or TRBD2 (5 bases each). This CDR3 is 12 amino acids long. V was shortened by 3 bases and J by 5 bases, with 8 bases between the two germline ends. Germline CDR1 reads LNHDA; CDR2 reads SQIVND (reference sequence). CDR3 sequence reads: CASSILGDEQYF. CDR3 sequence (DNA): TGTGCCAGTAGTATTTTGGGGGACGAGCAGTACTTC.

As DNA, the CDR3 is TGTGCCAGCAGTACCGGACTAGCGGACAACACCGGGGAGCTGTTTTTT. Protein product: CASSTGLADNTGELFF. The chain recombines TRBV27 with TRBJ2-2, with 10 positions matching TRBD2. This CDR3 has 16 residues. Germline CDR1 and CDR2: MNHEY and SMNVEV (reference sequence). Trimming at V came to 5 bases and at J to 2 bases, leaving 5 bases not matched to a gene.

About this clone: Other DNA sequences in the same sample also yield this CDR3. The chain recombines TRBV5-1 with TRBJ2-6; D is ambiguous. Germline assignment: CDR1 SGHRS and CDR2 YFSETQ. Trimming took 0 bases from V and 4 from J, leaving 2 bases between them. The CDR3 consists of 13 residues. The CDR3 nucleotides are TGCGCCAGCAGCTTGGCCGGGGCCAACGTCCTGACTTTC. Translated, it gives CASSLAGANVLTF.

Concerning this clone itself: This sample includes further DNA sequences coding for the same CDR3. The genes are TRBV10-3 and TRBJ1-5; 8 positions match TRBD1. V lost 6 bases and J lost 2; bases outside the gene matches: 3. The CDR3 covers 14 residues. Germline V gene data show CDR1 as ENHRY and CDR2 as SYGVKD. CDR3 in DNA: TGTGCCATCAGCGGACAGGGTGGCAATCAGCCCCAGCATTTT. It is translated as CAISGQGGNQPQHF.

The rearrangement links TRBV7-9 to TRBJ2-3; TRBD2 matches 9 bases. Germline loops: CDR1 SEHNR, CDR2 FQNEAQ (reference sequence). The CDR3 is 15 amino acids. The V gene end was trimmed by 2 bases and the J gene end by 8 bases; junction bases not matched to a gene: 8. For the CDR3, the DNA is TGTGCCAGCAGCTTAATCGCGGGGGGGCGTGTTACGCAGTATTTT. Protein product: CASSLIAGGRVTQYF. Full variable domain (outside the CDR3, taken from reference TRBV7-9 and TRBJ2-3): DTGVSQNPRHKITKRGQNVTFRCDPISEHNRLYWYRQTLGQGPEFLTYFQNEAQLEKSRLLSDRFSAERPKGSFSTLEIQRTEQGDSAMYLCASSLIAGGRVTQYFGPGTRLTVL.

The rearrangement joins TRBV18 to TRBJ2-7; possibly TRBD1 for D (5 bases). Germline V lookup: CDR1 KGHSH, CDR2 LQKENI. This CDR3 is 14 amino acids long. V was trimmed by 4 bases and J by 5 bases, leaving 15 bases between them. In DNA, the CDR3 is TGTGCCAGCTCACGGTCTAGGGGCGTCCACGAGCAGTACTTC. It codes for CASSRSRGVHEQYF.

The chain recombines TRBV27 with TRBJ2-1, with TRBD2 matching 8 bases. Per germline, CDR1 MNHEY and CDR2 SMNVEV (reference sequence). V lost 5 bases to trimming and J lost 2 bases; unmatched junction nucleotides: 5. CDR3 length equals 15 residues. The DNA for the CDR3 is TGTGCCAGCAGTCTTAGCGGGACCCCCTACAATGAGCAGTTCTTC. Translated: CASSLSGTPYNEQFF.

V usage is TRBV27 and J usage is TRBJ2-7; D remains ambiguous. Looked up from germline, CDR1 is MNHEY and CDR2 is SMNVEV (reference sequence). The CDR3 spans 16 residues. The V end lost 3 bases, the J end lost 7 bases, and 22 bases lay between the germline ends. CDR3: CASSLRLQTGAKEQYF. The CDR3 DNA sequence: TGTGCCAGCAGTTTGAGGTTGCAGACCGGTGCAAAAGAGCAGTACTTC.

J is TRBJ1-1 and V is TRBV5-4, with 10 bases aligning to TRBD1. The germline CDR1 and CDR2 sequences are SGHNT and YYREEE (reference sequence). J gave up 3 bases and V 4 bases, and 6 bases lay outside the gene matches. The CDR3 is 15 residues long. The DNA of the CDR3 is TGTGCCAGCAGCCGACGGACAGGGGGGGACACTGAAGCTTTCTTT. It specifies CASSRRTGGDTEAFF.

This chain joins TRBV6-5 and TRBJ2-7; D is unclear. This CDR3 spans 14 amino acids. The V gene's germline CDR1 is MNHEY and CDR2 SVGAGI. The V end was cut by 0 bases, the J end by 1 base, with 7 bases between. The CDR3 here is CASSYSKASYEQYF. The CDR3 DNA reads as TGTGCCAGCAGTTACTCGAAAGCTTCCTACGAGCAGTACTTC.

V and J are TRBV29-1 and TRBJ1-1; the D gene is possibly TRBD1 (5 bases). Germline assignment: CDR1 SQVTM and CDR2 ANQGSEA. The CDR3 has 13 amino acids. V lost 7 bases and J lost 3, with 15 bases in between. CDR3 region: CSASGQGDTEAFF. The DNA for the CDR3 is TGCAGCGCCTCGGGGCAGGGAGACACTGAAGCTTTCTTT.

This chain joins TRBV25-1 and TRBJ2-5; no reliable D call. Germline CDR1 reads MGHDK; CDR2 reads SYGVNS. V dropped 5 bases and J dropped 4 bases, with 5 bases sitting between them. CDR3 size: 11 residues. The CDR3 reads CASSLLETQYF. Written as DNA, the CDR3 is TGTGCCAGCAGTCTTCTAGAGACCCAGTACTTC.

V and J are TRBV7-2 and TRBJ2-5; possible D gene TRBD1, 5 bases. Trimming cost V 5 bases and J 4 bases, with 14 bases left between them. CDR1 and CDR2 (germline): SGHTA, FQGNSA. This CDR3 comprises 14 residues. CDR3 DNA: TGTGCCAGCAGCCCCAGGGTGAACGGAGAGACCCAGTACTTC. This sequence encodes CASSPRVNGETQYF.

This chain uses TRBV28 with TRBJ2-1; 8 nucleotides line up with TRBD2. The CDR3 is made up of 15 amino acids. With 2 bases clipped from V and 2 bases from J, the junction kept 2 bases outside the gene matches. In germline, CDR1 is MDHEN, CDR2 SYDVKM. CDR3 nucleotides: TGTGCCAGCAGTTTAGGACTAGCACCCTACAATGAGCAGTTCTTC. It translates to CASSLGLAPYNEQFF.

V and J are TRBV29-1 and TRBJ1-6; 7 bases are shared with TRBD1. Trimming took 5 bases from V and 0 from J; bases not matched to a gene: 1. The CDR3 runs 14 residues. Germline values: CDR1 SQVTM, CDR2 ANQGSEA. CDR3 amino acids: CSVRTGSYNSPLHF. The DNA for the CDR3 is TGCAGCGTTCGGACAGGCTCCTATAATTCACCCCTCCACTTT. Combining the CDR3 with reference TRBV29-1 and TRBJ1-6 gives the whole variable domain SAVISQKPSRDICQRGTSLTIQCQVDSQVTMMFWYRQQPGQSLTLIATANQGSEATYESGFVIDKFPISRPNLTFSTLTVSNMSPEDSSIYLCSVRTGSYNSPLHFGNGTRLTVT.

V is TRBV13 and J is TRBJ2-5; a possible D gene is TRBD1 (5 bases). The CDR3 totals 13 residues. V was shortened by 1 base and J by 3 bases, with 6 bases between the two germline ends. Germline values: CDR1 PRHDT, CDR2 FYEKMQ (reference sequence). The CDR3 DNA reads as TGTGCCAGCAGCTTAGAAGGGGAAGAGACCCAGTACTTC. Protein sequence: CASSLEGEETQYF.

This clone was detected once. As DNA, the CDR3 is TGTGCCAGCAGCTTAGCGCAGGGGCGGACGAACACCGGGGAGCTGTTTTTT. As protein: CASSLAQGRTNTGELFF. This rearrangement joins TRBV7-8 to TRBJ2-2; D is perhaps TRBD1 (6 bases). There are 17 residues in the CDR3. The V end was cut by 0 bases, the J end by 0 bases, with 11 bases between. The germline V gene encodes CDR1 SGHVS and CDR2 FQNEAQ.

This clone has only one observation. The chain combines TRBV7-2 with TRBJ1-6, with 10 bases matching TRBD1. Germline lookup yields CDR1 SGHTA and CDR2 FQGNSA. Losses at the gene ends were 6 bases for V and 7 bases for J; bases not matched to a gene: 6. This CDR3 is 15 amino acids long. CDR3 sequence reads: CASRETGGANSPLHF. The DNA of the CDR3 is TGTGCCAGCAGAGAGACAGGGGGCGCGAATTCACCCCTCCACTTT.